A selection of T cell receptor beta chains follows, all from one sample in a study of blood T cell repertoires in COVID-19. Libraries were prepared by immunoSEQ multiplex PCR; TCRdb keeps only in-frame clonotypes and omits some of them. Here the sample spans fewer than 300,000 clones, approximately 85% being singletons. Input material: peripheral blood. Receptor source: a human donor in a cohort sampled during active COVID-19. Both conserved end residues are part of each CDR3. The D gene is left open where the match is weak. Not all rows give a size; the values are once, few, many and, for expanded clones, a class.

TRBV4-1	TRBD1	NA	TRBJ1-6	TGCGCCAGCAGCCAAGAGGGACAGGGGGGCTCACCCCTCCACTTT	CASSQEGQGGSPLHF
TRBV5-1	TRBD2	NA	TRBJ2-5	TGCGCCAGCAGTATCGGACTAGCGGGACCTGAGACCCAGTACTTC	CASSIGLAGPETQYF
TRBV5-1	NA	NA	TRBJ2-1	TGCGCCAGCTGGGATAGCGGTTCTTCCTACAATGAGCAGTTCTTC	CASWDSGSSYNEQFF
TRBV7-8	TRBD1	NA	TRBJ1-2	TGTGCCAGCAGCTCTCTTCGACAGGGGGGCTATGGCTACACCTTC	CASSSLRQGGYGYTF
TRBV28	NA	NA	TRBJ2-4	TGTGCCAGCAATGAGGGTGGGTTTGACCCAGCCAAAAACATTCAGTACTTC	CASNEGGFDPAKNIQYF
TRBV18	TRBD1	once	TRBJ1-4	TGTGCCAGCTCGCAAGACAGGGGGCTAGCTAATGAAAAACTGTTTTTT	CASSQDRGLANEKLFF
TRBV6-5	TRBD1	NA	TRBJ1-1	TGTGCCAGCATGAGGGACAGGTCGAGAACTGAAGCTTTCTTT	CASMRDRSRTEAFF
TRBV7-9	TRBD2	NA	TRBJ2-4	TGTGCCAGCAGCGGCGGGGGGGCCAAAAACATTCAGTACTTC	CASSGGGAKNIQYF
TRBV9	NA	NA	TRBJ2-3	TGTGCCAGCATCGGAGGGGGGGAACGCACAGATACGCAGTATTTT	CASIGGGERTDTQYF
TRBV29-1	NA	NA	TRBJ1-4	TGCAGCGTTAGGGAGCTCGGGGGGGAGGAAAAACTGTTTTTT	CSVRELGGEEKLFF
TRBV5-1	TRBD2	NA	TRBJ2-2	TGCGCCAGCAGCTTGCCGGGAGGAAGGACCGGGGAGCTGTTTTTT	CASSLPGGRTGELFF
TRBV11-2	NA	NA	TRBJ2-5	TGTGCCAGCAGCTTAGCCGGGGGGCTAGGAGGAGAGACCCAGTACTTC	CASSLAGGLGGETQYF
TRBV29-1	TRBD1	NA	TRBJ2-3	TGCAGCGTCCGTCGGGGGACAGGGGGCACAGATACGCAGTATTTT	CSVRRGTGGTDTQYF
TRBV27	NA	once	TRBJ1-1	TGTGCCAGCACCCTAATGGGGGGTGGGAGCACTGAAGCTTTCTTT	CASTLMGGGSTEAFF
TRBV6-1	NA	NA	TRBJ2-7	TGTGCCAGCAGTGACCGCTGGCGGATTTTAAACTCCTACGAGCAGTACTTC	CASSDRWRILNSYEQYF
TRBV28	NA	NA	TRBJ2-7	TGTGCCAGCAGTTCGACAGGTTTCATAAACTACGAGCAGTACTTC	CASSSTGFINYEQYF
TRBV29-1	TRBD2	NA	TRBJ2-1	TGCAGCGTAAATAGCGGGAGAGGTCTCAATGAGCAGTTCTTC	CSVNSGRGLNEQFF
TRBV5-4	NA	few	TRBJ2-3	TGTGCCAGCAGCGGGACTAGCACAGATACGCAGTATTTT	CASSGTSTDTQYF
TRBV5-1	TRBD1	NA	TRBJ2-5	TGCGCCAGCAGCTCGGGACAGGACGGAGGGACCCAGTACTTC	CASSSGQDGGTQYF
TRBV28	TRBD2	once	TRBJ2-3	TGTGCCAGCAGTTTCTATGTGCAGCTGACTAGCGGAGGCACAGATACGCAGTATTTT	CASSFYVQLTSGGTDTQYF
TRBV29-1	TRBD1	NA	TRBJ2-5	TGCAGCGTTGGGGACAGGGCTGTAGAAACCCAGTACTTC	CSVGDRAVETQYF
TRBV6-6	TRBD2	NA	TRBJ2-1	TGTGCCAGCAGGATAGCGGGAGTAAGGAATGAGCAGTTCTTC	CASRIAGVRNEQFF
TRBV5-1	NA	NA	TRBJ2-7	TGCGCCAGCAGCTTAACGGAGGTGAATTACGAGCAGTACTTC	CASSLTEVNYEQYF
TRBV19	TRBD2	NA	TRBJ2-2	TGTGCCAGCACTAGCGGGAGAGGAACCGGGGAGCTGTTTTTT	CASTSGRGTGELFF
TRBV9	NA	NA	TRBJ2-1	TGTGCCACAGGACGGACTGATAATGAGCAGTTCTTC	CATGRTDNEQFF
TRBV4-1	NA	NA	TRBJ2-7	TGCGCCAGCAGCCAAGGGAGTATCCTGGGCTTC	CASSQGSILGF
TRBV14	NA	NA	TRBJ1-1	TGTGCCAGCAGCCAAGAATCGGGCCGGGGCACTGAAGCTTTCTTT	CASSQESGRGTEAFF
TRBV18	TRBD2	NA	TRBJ2-3	TGTGCCAGCTCACCCGGATTAGCGGGAGTTGTAACAGATACGCAGTATTTT	CASSPGLAGVVTDTQYF
TRBV4-1	TRBD2	NA	TRBJ2-7	TGCGCCAGCAGGCCGATGAGCGGGGGCTCCTACGAGCAGTACTTC	CASRPMSGGSYEQYF
TRBV28	NA	NA	TRBJ2-1	TGTGCCAGCAGTCCCCATGGCGGGCAGAGGCACAATGAGCAGTTCTTC	CASSPHGGQRHNEQFF
TRBV28	NA	NA	TRBJ2-5	TGTGCCAGCATTGGCGGGAAGGAGACCCAGTACTTC	CASIGGKETQYF
TRBV7-8	NA	NA	TRBJ2-3	TGTGCCAGCAGCCTCGCCCGGGACTTCACAGATACGCAGTATTTT	CASSLARDFTDTQYF
TRBV21-1	NA	NA	TRBJ2-1	TGTGCCAGCAGCACCGGGACAAGAACTACCTACAATGAGCAGTTCTTC	CASSTGTRTTYNEQFF
TRBV5-1	NA	NA	TRBJ2-5	TGCGCCAGCAGCTCGGGGGTCAGCTTCCAAGAGACCCAGTACTTC	CASSSGVSFQETQYF
TRBV2	TRBD1	few	TRBJ2-5	TGTGCCAGCAGTGCGGGACAGGGATGGAAGCAAGAGACCCAGTACTTC	CASSAGQGWKQETQYF
TRBV2	NA	NA	TRBJ1-5	TGTGCCAGCAGGGAAGACAGGTGGAGCAATCAGCCCCAGCATTTT	CASREDRWSNQPQHF